This T cell receptor (beta chain) was identified in a study of blood T cells in healthy people across ages. For the second PCR, which ran for about 7 to 11 cycles, a sample-barcoded 5' primer and a J-beta primer mix were used. A single record per CDR3 protein comes from TCRdb applying MiXCR to the 5' RACE reads. Found here are 1.5 million to 2 million distinct CDR3 sequences, around 40% of them singletons; the top ten hold 23%. This CDR3 has 13 amino acids. CDR1 and CDR2 (germline): SQVTM, ANQGSEA. V lost 6 bases, J lost 4 bases, and 16 bases lay in between. The material sequenced was blood. The V gene is TRBV29-1, the J gene TRBJ2-7; maybe TRBD2 (7 bases). This receptor was identified in a human donor in good health. The CDR3 spells CSVDGQRGYEQYF. CDR3 nucleotide sequence: TGCAGCGTAGACGGACAGCGGGGATACGAGCAGTACTTC.